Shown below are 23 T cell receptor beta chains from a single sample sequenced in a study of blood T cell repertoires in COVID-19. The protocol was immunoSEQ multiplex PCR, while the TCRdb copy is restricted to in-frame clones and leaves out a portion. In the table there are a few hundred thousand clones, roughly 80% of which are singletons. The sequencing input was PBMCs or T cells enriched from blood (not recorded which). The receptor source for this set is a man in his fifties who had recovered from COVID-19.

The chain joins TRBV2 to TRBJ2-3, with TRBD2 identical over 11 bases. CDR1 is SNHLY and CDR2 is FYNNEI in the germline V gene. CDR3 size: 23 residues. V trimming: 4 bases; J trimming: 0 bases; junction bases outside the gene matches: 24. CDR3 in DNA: TGTGCCAGCAGTGGTTGGGACAGTAGTTTCACTAGCGGGGGAGAGGATAGCACAGATACGCAGTATTTT. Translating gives CASSGWDSSFTSGGEDSTDTQYF.

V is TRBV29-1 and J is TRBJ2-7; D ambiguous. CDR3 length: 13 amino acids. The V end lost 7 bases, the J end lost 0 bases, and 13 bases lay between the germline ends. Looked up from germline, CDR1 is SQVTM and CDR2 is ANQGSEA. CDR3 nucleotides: TGCAGCGCCGAGCGTAGTAACTCCTACGAGCAGTACTTC. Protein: CSAERSNSYEQYF.

The CDR3 sequence is CASSSSGMNTGELFF. The CDR3 nucleotides read TGTGCCAGCAGCTCTAGCGGGATGAACACCGGGGAGCTGTTTTTT. The chain is built from TRBV7-9 and TRBJ2-2; 9 positions match TRBD2. The germline V gene has CDR1 SEHNR and CDR2 FQNEAQ (reference sequence). The CDR3 has 15 amino acids. V shed 4 bases, J shed 1 base, and the junction held 1 base outside the gene matches.

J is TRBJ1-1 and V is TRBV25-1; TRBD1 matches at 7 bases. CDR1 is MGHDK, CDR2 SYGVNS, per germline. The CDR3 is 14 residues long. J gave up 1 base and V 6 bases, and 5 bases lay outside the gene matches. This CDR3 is CASRQTGRNTEAFF. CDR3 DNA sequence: TGTGCCAGCAGGCAGACAGGGCGGAACACTGAAGCTTTCTTT.

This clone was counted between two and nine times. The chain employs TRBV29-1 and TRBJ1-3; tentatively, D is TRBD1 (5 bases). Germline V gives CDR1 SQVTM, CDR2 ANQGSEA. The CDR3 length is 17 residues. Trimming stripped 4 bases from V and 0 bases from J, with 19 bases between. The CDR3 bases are TGCAGCGTTGGGGGCAGGGAAGGGGACTTCTCTGGAAACACCATATATTTT. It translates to CSVGGREGDFSGNTIYF.

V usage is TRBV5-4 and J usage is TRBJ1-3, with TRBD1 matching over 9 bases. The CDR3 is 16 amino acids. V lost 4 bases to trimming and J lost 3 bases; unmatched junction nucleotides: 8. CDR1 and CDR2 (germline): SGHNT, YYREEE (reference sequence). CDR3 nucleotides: TGTGCCAGCAGCGCCCAGACAGGGGGGTTTGGAAACACCATATATTTT. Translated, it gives CASSAQTGGFGNTIYF.

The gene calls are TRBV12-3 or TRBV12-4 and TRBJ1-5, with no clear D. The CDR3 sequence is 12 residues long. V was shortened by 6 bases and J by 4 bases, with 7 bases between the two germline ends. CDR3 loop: CASRRGNQPQHF. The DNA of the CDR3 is TGTGCCAGCAGACGGGGAAATCAGCCCCAGCATTTT.

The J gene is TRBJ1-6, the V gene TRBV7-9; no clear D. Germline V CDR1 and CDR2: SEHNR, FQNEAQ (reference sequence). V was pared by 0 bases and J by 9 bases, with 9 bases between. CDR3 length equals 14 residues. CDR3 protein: CASSLASFSSPLHF. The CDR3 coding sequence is TGTGCCAGCAGCTTAGCGTCGTTCTCTTCACCCCTCCACTTT.

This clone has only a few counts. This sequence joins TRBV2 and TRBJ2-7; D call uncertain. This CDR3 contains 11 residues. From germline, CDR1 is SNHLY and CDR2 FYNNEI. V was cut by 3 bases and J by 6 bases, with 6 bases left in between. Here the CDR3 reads CASSDFVEQYF. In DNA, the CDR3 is TGTGCCAGCAGTGACTTCGTCGAGCAGTACTTC.

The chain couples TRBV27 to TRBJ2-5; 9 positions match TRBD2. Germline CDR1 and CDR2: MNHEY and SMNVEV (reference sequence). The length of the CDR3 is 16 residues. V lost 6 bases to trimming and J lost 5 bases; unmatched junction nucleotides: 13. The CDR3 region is CASSRQGTSFLETQYF. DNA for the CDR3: TGTGCCAGCAGCCGGCAGGGGACTAGCTTTCTGGAGACCCAGTACTTC.

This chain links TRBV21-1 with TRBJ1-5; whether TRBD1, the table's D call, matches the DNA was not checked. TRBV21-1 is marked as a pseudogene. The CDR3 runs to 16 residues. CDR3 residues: CARPNAGTGSNQPQHF. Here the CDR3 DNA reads TGTGCCAGACCGAACGCCGGGACAGGTAGCAATCAGCCCCAGCATTTT.

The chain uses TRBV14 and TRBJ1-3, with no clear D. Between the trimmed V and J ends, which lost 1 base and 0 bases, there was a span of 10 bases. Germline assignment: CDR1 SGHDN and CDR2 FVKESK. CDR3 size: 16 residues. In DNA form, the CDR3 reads TGTGCCAGCAGCCAAGTCGCGGGGAGCTCTGGAAACACCATATATTTT. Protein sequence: CASSQVAGSSGNTIYF.

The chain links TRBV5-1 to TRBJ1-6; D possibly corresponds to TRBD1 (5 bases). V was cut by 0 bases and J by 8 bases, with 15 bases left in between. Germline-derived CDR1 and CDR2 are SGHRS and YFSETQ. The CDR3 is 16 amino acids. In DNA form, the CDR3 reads TGCGCCAGCAGCTTGGACGGGTGGGGGGAACATTCACCCCTCCACTTT. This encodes CASSLDGWGEHSPLHF.

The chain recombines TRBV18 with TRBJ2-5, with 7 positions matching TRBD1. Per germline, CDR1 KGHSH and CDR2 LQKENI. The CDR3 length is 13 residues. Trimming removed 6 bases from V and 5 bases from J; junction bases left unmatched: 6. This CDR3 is CASSTPRGETQYF. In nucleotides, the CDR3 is TGTGCCAGCTCTACGCCCAGGGGGGAGACCCAGTACTTC. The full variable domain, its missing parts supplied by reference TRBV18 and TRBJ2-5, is NAGVMQNPRHLVRRRGQEARLRCSPMKGHSHVYWYRQLPEEGLKFMVYLQKENIIDESGMPKERFSAEFPKEGPSILRIQQVVRGDSAAYFCASSTPRGETQYFGPGTRLLVL.

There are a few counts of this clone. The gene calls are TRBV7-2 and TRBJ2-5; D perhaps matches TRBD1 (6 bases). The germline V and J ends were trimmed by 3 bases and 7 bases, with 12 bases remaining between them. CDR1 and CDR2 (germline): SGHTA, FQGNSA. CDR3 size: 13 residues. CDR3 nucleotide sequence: TGTGCCAGCAGCTTGGACGAAGGGGGGACCCAGTACTTC. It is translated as CASSLDEGGTQYF.

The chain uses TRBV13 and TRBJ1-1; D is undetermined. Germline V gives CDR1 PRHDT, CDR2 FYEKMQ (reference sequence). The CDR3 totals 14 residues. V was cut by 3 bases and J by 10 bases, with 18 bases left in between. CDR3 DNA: TGTGCCAGCAGCTTCCAAACTCCGGGTTCGAGAGCTTTCTTT. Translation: CASSFQTPGSRAFF.

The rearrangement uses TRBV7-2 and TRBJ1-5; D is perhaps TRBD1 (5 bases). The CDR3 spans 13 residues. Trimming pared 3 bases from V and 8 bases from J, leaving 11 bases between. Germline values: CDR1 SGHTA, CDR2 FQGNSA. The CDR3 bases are TGTGCCAGCAGCTTCGGACCCAGGGAGCCCCAGCATTTT. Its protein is CASSFGPREPQHF. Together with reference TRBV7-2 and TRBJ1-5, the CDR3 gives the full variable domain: GAGVSQSPSNKVTEKGKDVELRCDPISGHTALYWYRQSLGQGLEFLIYFQGNSAPDKSGLPSDRFSAERTGGSVSTLTIQRTQQEDSAVYLCASSFGPREPQHFGDGTRLSIL.

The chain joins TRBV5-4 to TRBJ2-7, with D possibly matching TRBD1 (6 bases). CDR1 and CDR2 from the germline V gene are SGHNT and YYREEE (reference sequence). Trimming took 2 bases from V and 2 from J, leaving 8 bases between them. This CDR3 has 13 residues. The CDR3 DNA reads TGTGCCAGCAGCTTACAGGGTCCCTACGAGCAGTACTTC. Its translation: CASSLQGPYEQYF. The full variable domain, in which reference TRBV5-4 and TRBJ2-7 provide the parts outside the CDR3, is ETGVTQSPTHLIKTRGQQVTLRCSSQSGHNTVSWYQQALGQGPQFIFQYYREEENGRGNFPPRFSGLQFPNYSSELNVNALELDDSALYLCASSLQGPYEQYFGPGTRLTVT.

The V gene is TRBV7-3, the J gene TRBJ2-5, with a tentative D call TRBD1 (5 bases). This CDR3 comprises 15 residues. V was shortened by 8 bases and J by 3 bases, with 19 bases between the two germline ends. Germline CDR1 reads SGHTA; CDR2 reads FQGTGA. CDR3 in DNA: TGTGCCAGCTCAATTTGGGGCGGAAAAAAAGAGACCCAGTACTTC. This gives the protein CASSIWGGKKETQYF.

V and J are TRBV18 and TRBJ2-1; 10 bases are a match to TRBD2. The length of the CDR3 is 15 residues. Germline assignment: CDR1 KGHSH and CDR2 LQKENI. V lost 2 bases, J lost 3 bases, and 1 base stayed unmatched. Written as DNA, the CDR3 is TGTGCCAGCTCACCAACTAGCGGGATCTACAATGAGCAGTTCTTC. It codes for CASSPTSGIYNEQFF. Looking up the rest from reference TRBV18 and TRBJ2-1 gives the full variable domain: NAGVMQNPRHLVRRRGQEARLRCSPMKGHSHVYWYRQLPEEGLKFMVYLQKENIIDESGMPKERFSAEFPKEGPSILRIQQVVRGDSAAYFCASSPTSGIYNEQFFGPGTRLTVL.

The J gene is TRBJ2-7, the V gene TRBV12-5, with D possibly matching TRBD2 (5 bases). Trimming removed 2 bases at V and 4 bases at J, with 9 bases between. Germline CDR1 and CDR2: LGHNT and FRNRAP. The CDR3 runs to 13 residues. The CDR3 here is CASGLPPGYEQYF. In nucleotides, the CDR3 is TGTGCTAGTGGTTTGCCCCCGGGGTACGAGCAGTACTTC.

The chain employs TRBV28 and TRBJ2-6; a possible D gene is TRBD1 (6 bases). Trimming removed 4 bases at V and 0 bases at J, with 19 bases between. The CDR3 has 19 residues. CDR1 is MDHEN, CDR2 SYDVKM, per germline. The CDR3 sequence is CASSSTDWGRLSGANVLTF. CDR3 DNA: TGTGCCAGCAGTTCGACAGATTGGGGGCGCCTCTCTGGGGCCAACGTCCTGACTTTC.

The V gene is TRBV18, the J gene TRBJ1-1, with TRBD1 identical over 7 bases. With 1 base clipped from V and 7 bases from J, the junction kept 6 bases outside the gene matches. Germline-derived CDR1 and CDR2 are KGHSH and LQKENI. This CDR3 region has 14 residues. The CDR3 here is CASSPQGAVGEAFF. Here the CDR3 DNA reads TGTGCCAGCTCACCACAGGGGGCAGTGGGTGAAGCTTTCTTT.